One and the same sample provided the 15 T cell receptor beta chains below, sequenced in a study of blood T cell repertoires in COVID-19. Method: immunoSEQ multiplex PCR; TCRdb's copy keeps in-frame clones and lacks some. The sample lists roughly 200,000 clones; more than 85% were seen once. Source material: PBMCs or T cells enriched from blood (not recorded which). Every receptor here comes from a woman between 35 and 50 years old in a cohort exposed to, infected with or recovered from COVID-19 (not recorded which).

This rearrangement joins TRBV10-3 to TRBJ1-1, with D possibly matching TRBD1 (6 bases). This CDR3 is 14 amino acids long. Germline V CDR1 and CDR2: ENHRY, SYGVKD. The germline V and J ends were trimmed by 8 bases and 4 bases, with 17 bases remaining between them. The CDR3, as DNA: TGTGCCATCGGAAACAGGGAGCAGTTCACTGAAGCTTTCTTT. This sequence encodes CAIGNREQFTEAFF.

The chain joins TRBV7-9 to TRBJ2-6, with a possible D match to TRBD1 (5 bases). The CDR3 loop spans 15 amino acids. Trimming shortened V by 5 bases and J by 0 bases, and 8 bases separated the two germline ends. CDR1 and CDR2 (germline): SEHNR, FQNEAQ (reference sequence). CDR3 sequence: CASSTDSSGANVLTF. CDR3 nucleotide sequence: TGTGCCAGCAGCACCGACAGCTCTGGGGCCAACGTCCTGACTTTC.

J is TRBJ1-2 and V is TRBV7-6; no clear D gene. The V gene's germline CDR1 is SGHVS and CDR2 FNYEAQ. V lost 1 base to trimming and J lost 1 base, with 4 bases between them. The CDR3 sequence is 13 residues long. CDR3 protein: CASSLVRNYGYTF. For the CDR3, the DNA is TGTGCCAGCAGCTTAGTCCGTAACTATGGCTACACCTTC.

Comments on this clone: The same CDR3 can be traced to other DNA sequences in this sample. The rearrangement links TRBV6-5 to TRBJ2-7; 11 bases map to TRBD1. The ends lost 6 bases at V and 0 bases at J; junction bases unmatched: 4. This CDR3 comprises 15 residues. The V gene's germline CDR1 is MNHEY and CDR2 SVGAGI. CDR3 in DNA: TGTGCCAGCAGCCCGGGACAGGGGGTCTCCTACGAGCAGTACTTC. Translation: CASSPGQGVSYEQYF.

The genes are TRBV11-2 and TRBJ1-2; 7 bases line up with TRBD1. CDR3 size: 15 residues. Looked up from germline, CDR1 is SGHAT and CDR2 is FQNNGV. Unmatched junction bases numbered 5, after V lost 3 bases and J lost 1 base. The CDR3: CASSFSQGGNYGYTF. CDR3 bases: TGTGCCAGCAGCTTTTCTCAGGGGGGTAACTATGGCTACACCTTC.

The CDR3 coding sequence is TGTGCCAGCAGCCCCAACTACGCAAACACAGATACGCAGTATTTT. Residues: CASSPNYANTDTQYF. J is TRBJ2-3 and V is TRBV14; no clear D gene. With 4 bases removed from V and 2 bases from J, the gap between germline ends came to 13 bases. Germline V CDR1 and CDR2: SGHDN, FVKESK. The CDR3 has 15 amino acids. Based on the CDR3 plus reference TRBV14 and TRBJ2-3, the full variable domain is EAGVTQFPSHSVIEKGQTVTLRCDPISGHDNLYWYRRVMGKEIKFLLHFVKESKQDESGMPNNRFLAERTGGTYSTLKVQPAELEDSGVYFCASSPNYANTDTQYFGPGTRLTVL.

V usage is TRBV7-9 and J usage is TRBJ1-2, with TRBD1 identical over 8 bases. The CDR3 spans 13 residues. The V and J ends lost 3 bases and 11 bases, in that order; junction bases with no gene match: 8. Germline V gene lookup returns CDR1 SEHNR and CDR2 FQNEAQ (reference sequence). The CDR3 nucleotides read TGTGCCAGCAGCTTGGGACAGGAAAACGGTTACACCTTC. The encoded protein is CASSLGQENGYTF.

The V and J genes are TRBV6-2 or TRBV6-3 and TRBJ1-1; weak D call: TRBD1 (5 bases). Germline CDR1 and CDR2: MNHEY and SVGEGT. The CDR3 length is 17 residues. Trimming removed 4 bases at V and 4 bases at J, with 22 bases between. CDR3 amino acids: CASSSYPLHQGGTEAFF. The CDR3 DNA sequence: TGTGCCAGCAGTTCTTATCCCCTCCACCAGGGAGGCACTGAAGCTTTCTTT.

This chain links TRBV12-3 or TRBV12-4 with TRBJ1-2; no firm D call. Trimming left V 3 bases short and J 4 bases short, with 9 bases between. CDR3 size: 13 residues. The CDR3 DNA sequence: TGTGCCAGCAGTTTGACAATGACCTATGGCTACACCTTC. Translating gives CASSLTMTYGYTF.

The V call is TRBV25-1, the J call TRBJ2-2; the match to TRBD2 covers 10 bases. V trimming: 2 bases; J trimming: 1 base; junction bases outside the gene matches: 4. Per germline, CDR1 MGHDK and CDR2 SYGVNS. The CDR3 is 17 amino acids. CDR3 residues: CASSERTSGRNTGELFF. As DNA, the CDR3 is TGTGCCAGCAGTGAAAGGACTAGCGGAAGGAACACCGGGGAGCTGTTTTTT. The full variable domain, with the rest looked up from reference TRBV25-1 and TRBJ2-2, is EADIYQTPRYLVIGTGKKITLECSQTMGHDKMYWYQQDPGMELHLIHYSYGVNSTEKGDLSSESTVSRIRTEHFPLTLESARPSHTSQYLCASSERTSGRNTGELFFGEGSRLTVL.

CDR3 sequence: CASSFPHRQASNQPQHF. The CDR3 bases are TGTGCCAGCAGTTTCCCCCATAGGCAGGCAAGCAATCAGCCCCAGCATTTT. This chain joins TRBV28 and TRBJ1-5, with D unresolved. The V and J ends lost 3 bases and 1 base respectively, with 16 bases between them. Germline CDR1 is MDHEN and CDR2 is SYDVKM. This CDR3 region has 17 residues.

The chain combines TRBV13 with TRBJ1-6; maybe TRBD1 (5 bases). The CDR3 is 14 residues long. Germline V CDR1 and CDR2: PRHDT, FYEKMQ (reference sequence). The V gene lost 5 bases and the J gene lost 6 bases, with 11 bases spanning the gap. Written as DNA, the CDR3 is TGTGCCAGCAGCCCCGGGGGGGTTAATTCACCCCTCCACTTT. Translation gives CASSPGGVNSPLHF. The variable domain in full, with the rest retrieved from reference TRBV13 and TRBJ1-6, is AAGVIQSPRHLIKEKRETATLKCYPIPRHDTVYWYQQGPGQDPQFLISFYEKMQSDKGSIPDRFSAQQFSDYHSELNMSSLELGDSALYFCASSPGGVNSPLHFGNGTRLTVT.

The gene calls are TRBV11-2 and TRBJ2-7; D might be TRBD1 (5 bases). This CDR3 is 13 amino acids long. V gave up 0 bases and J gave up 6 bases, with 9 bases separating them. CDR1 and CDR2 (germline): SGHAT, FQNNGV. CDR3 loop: CASSLDPQGEQYF. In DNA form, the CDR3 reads TGTGCCAGCAGCTTAGATCCGCAGGGCGAGCAGTACTTC.

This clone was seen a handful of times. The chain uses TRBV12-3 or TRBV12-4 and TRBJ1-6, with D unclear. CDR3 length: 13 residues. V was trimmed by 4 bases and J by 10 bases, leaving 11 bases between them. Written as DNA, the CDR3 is TGTGCCAGCAGTTACCACCCCAGATCACCCCTCCACTTT. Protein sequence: CASSYHPRSPLHF.

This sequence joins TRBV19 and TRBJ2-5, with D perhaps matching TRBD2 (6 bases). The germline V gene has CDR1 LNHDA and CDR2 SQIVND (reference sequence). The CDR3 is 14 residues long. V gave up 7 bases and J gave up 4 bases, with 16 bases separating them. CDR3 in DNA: TGTGCCAGTACCCCAACGGGGGTCGGAGAGACCCAGTACTTC. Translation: CASTPTGVGETQYF.